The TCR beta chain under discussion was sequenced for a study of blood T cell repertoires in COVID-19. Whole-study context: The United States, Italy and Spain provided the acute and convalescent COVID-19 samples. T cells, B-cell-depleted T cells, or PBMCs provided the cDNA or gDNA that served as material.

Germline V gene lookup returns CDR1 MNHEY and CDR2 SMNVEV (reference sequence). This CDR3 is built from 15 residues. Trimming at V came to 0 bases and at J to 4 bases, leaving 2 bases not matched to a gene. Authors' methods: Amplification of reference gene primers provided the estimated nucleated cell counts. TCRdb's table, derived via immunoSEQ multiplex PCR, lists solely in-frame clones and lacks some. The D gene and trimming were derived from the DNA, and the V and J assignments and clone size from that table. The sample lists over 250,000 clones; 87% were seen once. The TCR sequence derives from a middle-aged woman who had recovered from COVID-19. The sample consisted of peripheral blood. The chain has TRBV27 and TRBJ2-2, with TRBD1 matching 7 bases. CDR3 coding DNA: TGTGCCAGCAGTTTATCGGCAGGGGGCACCGGGGAGCTGTTTTTT. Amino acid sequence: CASSLSAGGTGELFF.